The 24 T cell receptor beta chains in this list originate from one sample, sequenced in a study of CD8 T cells in ankylosing spondylitis. Findings of the study overall: For ankylosing spondylitis blood, a TCR beta motif of 7 or 8 highly homologous variants appeared characteristic.

Which antigens these TCRs recognize remains unknown. TCRdb re-called the 5' RACE reads with MiXCR, one entry per CDR3 protein. The sample has approximately 440,000 distinct CDR3 sequences; roughly 18% are singletons. Sequenced material: blood, either unsorted or a sorted T cell fraction (not recorded which). These receptors all come from a male donor with ankylosing spondylitis.

This clonotype was seen repeatedly, ten times or more. This sequence joins TRBV27 and TRBJ1-6; no reliable D call. The CDR3 runs 14 residues. CDR1 MNHEY and CDR2 SMNVEV come from the germline V gene (reference sequence). The V gene lost 3 bases and the J gene lost 7 bases, with 10 bases spanning the gap. CDR3 loop: CASSFGSRNSPLHF. CDR3 nucleotide sequence: TGTGCCAGCAGTTTTGGATCACGCAATTCACCCCTCCACTTT.

This clonotype was found many times. The chain employs TRBV2 and TRBJ2-7; D may correspond to TRBD1 or TRBD2 (6 bases each). The germline V and J ends were trimmed by 7 bases and 4 bases, with 17 bases remaining between them. The CDR3 is 14 amino acids. Germline V gene data show CDR1 as SNHLY and CDR2 as FYNNEI. The CDR3 region is CASNSGVRGYEQYF. The CDR3 nucleotides read TGTGCCAGCAACTCGGGAGTCAGGGGATACGAGCAGTACTTC.

This clonotype was seen a handful of times. The chain employs TRBV20-1 and TRBJ2-7, with D uncertain. In germline, CDR1 is DFQATT, CDR2 SNEGSKA (reference sequence). The V and J ends lost 3 bases and 3 bases respectively, with 6 bases between them. The CDR3 has 11 residues. CDR3 region: CSARDGYEQYF. The CDR3, as DNA: TGCAGTGCTAGGGACGGCTACGAGCAGTACTTC.

This clonotype has more than one count but fewer than ten. This chain joins TRBV12-3 or TRBV12-4 and TRBJ1-3, with D possibly being TRBD1 (5 bases). V lost 7 bases and J 4 bases, leaving 14 bases between the germline ends. This CDR3 is built from 14 residues. CDR3 in DNA: TGTGCCAGCACCCCTGGGGGGGGAGGAAACACCATATATTTT. It codes for CASTPGGGGNTIYF.

This clonotype has just a few counts. The chain is built from TRBV29-1 and TRBJ1-1; a possible D gene is TRBD1 (5 bases). CDR3 size: 13 residues. Trimming took 5 bases from V and 3 from J, leaving 13 bases between them. Looked up from germline, CDR1 is SQVTM and CDR2 is ANQGSEA. The CDR3 DNA sequence: TGCAGCGTTCGGATCGGAGGGGACACTGAAGCTTTCTTT. Residues: CSVRIGGDTEAFF.

This clonotype was counted between two and nine times. The chain carries TRBV20-1 and TRBJ2-7, with TRBD2 matching 12 bases. V gave up 6 bases and J gave up 4 bases; unmatched junction bases: 10. The CDR3 length is 15 residues. Germline lookup yields CDR1 DFQATT and CDR2 SNEGSKA (reference sequence). The CDR3 region is CSALGALAGGYEQYF. The CDR3, as DNA: TGCAGTGCCCTAGGGGCCCTAGCGGGGGGGTACGAGCAGTACTTC.

In this sample, this clonotype turned up a few times. The chain is built from TRBV6-1 and TRBJ2-7, with 10 bases aligning to TRBD2. Trimming removed 6 bases from V and 4 bases from J; junction bases left unmatched: 6. The germline V gene encodes CDR1 MNHNS and CDR2 SASEGT. The CDR3 has 14 residues. CDR3 sequence (DNA): TGTGCCAGCAGGGGAGGGACTAGCGTTTACGAGCAGTACTTC. Encoded protein: CASRGGTSVYEQYF.

The chain couples TRBV15 to TRBJ2-6; 7 bases agree with TRBD1. Germline V gene data show CDR1 as LNHNV and CDR2 as YYDKDF (reference sequence). J was trimmed by 1 base and V by 3 bases; bases with no gene match: 3. The CDR3 totals 16 residues. Here the CDR3 DNA reads TGTGCCACCAGCAGGGCCAGGGGGTCTGGGGCCAACGTCCTGACTTTC. This translates into CATSRARGSGANVLTF.

The chain combines TRBV7-2 with TRBJ2-1; TRBD2 matches 12 bases. The germline CDR1 and CDR2 sequences are SGHTA and FQGNSA. The CDR3 sequence is 16 residues long. Unmatched junction bases numbered 11, after V lost 5 bases and J lost 9 bases. The CDR3 DNA is TGTGCCAGCAGCCTAGGACTAGCGGGGCTTAGGGGTGAGCAGTTCTTC. The encoded protein is CASSLGLAGLRGEQFF.

The chain couples TRBV3-1 to TRBJ2-7; 9 positions match TRBD2. Germline V gene data show CDR1 as LGHDT and CDR2 as YNNKEL (reference sequence). The CDR3 length is 15 residues. Trimming removed 1 base from V and 3 bases from J; junction bases left unmatched: 4. The chain's CDR3 is CASSQVPSGNYEQYF. In nucleotides, the CDR3 is TGTGCCAGCAGCCAAGTTCCTAGCGGGAACTACGAGCAGTACTTC.

This sequence joins TRBV5-8 and TRBJ1-3, with D possibly matching TRBD1 (5 bases). The CDR3 runs 16 residues. Germline CDR1 reads SGHTS; CDR2 reads YDEGEE. V lost 0 bases to trimming and J lost 2 bases, with 12 bases between them. Written as DNA, the CDR3 is TGTGCCAGCAGCTTGGCCCGCGGGGCGGCTGGAAACACCATATATTTT. Residues: CASSLARGAAGNTIYF.

In its sample, this clonotype was seen a few times. Sequence at one end of the junction differs from germline and may be a read error. The rearrangement links TRBV4-3 to TRBJ2-3, with 10 bases identical to TRBD2. This CDR3 contains 16 residues. Germline V gene lookup returns CDR1 LGHNA and CDR2 YSLEER. The CDR3 loop is CASSQDPLAGAVVLDF. The CDR3 coding sequence is TGCGCCAGCAGCCAAGATCCCCTAGCGGGGGCCGTTGTTCTGGATTTT.

This clonotype was counted only a few times. The chain uses TRBV6-5 and TRBJ1-1, with TRBD1 matching over 7 bases. The J segment lost 5 bases and the V segment lost 0 bases, leaving 12 bases of the junction unmatched. The CDR3 extends over 17 amino acids. Per germline, CDR1 MNHEY and CDR2 SVGAGI. CDR3 bases: TGTGCCAGCAGTTACTCTTTTAGTGAGGGGGCGCTTACTGAAGCTTTCTTT. Translation gives CASSYSFSEGALTEAFF.

This clonotype was observed a few times. This chain joins TRBV20-1 and TRBJ1-3; D unresolved. This CDR3 comprises 18 residues. CDR1 and CDR2 (germline): DFQATT, SNEGSKA (reference sequence). The V end lost 6 bases, the J end lost 0 bases, and 24 bases lay between the germline ends. This CDR3 is CSAPALERPSSSGNTIYF. As DNA, the CDR3 is TGCAGTGCCCCGGCCTTGGAACGACCGTCGAGCTCTGGAAACACCATATATTTT.

The rearrangement uses TRBV5-4 and TRBJ2-7; 7 nucleotides match TRBD2. J lost 6 bases, V lost 5 bases, and 14 bases had no gene match. This CDR3 contains 15 residues. Germline-derived CDR1 and CDR2 are SGHNT and YYREEE (reference sequence). CDR3 amino acids: CASRRDYQSTLEQYF. The DNA for the CDR3 is TGTGCCAGCAGGCGGGACTACCAATCCACCCTCGAGCAGTACTTC.

The chain joins TRBV15 to TRBJ2-7; the D is unclear. V was trimmed by 0 bases and J by 5 bases, leaving 5 bases between them. This CDR3 spans 12 amino acids. The germline gives CDR1 LNHNV, CDR2 YYDKDF (reference sequence). CDR3 in amino acids: CATSRDSHEQYF. The DNA of the CDR3 is TGTGCCACCAGCAGAGATAGCCACGAGCAGTACTTC.

This clonotype was seen repeatedly, ten times or more. V is TRBV5-1 and J is TRBJ2-5; D is unresolved. CDR1 SGHRS and CDR2 YFSETQ come from the germline V gene. V lost 1 base and J lost 3, with 7 bases in between. The CDR3 loop spans 13 amino acids. The CDR3 sequence: CASSLLGKETQYF. The CDR3 bases are TGCGCCAGCAGCTTGCTTGGGAAAGAGACCCAGTACTTC.

This clonotype was seen a few times. This sequence joins TRBV6-2 or TRBV6-3 and TRBJ2-1; 16 nucleotides line up with TRBD2. The germline CDR1 and CDR2 sequences are MNHEY and SVGEGT. The CDR3 extends over 15 amino acids. After removal of 6 bases from V and 8 bases from J, the junction contained 4 bases not matched to a gene. CDR3 nucleotide sequence: TGTGCCAGCAGAGCAGGGACTAGCGGGAGGGATGAGCAGTTCTTC. It is translated as CASRAGTSGRDEQFF.

The chain uses TRBV4-1 and TRBJ2-7, with no clear D. The V gene lost 3 bases and the J gene lost 2 bases, with 11 bases spanning the gap. This CDR3 comprises 14 residues. Germline assignment: CDR1 MGHRA and CDR2 YSYEKL. The CDR3 DNA reads as TGCGCCAGCAGCCAGGGGTTCCCTGCCTACGAGCAGTACTTC. As protein: CASSQGFPAYEQYF.

CDR3: CASSFRTHTEAFF. In DNA form, the CDR3 reads TGTGCCAGCAGCTTCCGGACCCACACTGAAGCTTTCTTT. This rearrangement joins TRBV7-9 to TRBJ1-1; D is unresolved. The CDR3 runs to 13 residues. Germline loops: CDR1 SEHNR, CDR2 FQNEAQ (reference sequence). V was trimmed by 3 bases and J by 3 bases, leaving 8 bases between them.

This clonotype was found a few times. The rearrangement uses TRBV20-1 and TRBJ2-6; D remains ambiguous. Trimming left V 3 bases short and J 0 bases short, with 3 bases between. Per germline, CDR1 DFQATT and CDR2 SNEGSKA (reference sequence). The CDR3 totals 13 residues. This CDR3 is CSARSSGANVLTF. CDR3 coding DNA: TGCAGTGCTAGGAGCTCTGGGGCCAACGTCCTGACTTTC.

The genes are TRBV9 and TRBJ2-2; tentatively, D is TRBD1 (5 bases). Looked up from germline, CDR1 is SGDLS and CDR2 is YYNGEE. The CDR3 sequence is 14 residues long. The germline V and J ends were trimmed by 3 bases and 6 bases, with 12 bases remaining between them. The CDR3 loop is CASSEGAVAGELFF. The CDR3 DNA sequence: TGTGCCAGCAGCGAAGGGGCTGTGGCCGGGGAGCTGTTTTTT.

Only a few counts were recorded for this clonotype. The rearrangement joins TRBV6-1 to TRBJ2-7; D is possibly TRBD2 (7 bases). Trimming took 4 bases from V and 1 from J, leaving 14 bases between them. Germline CDR1 reads MNHNS; CDR2 reads SASEGT. This CDR3 region has 15 residues. CDR3 residues: CASSARGGSSYEQYF. The CDR3 nucleotides are TGTGCCAGCAGTGCCAGGGGCGGGAGTTCCTACGAGCAGTACTTC.

This clonotype has just a few counts. The chain joins TRBV5-1 to TRBJ2-3, with unresolved D. This CDR3 contains 13 residues. Germline loops: CDR1 SGHRS, CDR2 YFSETQ. Trimming took off 0 bases at V and 6 bases at J, with 8 bases between the two ends. The CDR3 nucleotides are TGCGCCAGCAGCTTGGGGTGGTCGGATACGCAGTATTTT. This codes for CASSLGWSDTQYF. Together with reference TRBV5-1 and TRBJ2-3, the CDR3 gives the full variable domain: KAGVTQTPRYLIKTRGQQVTLSCSPISGHRSVSWYQQTPGQGLQFLFEYFSETQRNKGNFPGRFSGRQFSNSRSEMNVSTLELGDSALYLCASSLGWSDTQYFGPGTRLTVL.